Each of the 18 T cell receptor beta chains below was sequenced from the same sample in a study of T cell repertoires in cytomegalovirus infection. MiXCR, applied by TCRdb to the reads, yields one record per CDR3 protein. The repertoire includes some 600,000 distinct CDR3 sequences, roughly 24% of them detected once, and roughly 8% sits in the top ten. The sequencing sample was made of CD8+ T cells from PBMCs. All receptors derive from a human donor in good health (CMV status not recorded). Some clones in this sample may be carry-over from other donors' samples.

V is TRBV6-5 and J is TRBJ2-7, with 8 bases aligning to TRBD1. Germline trimming cut 6 bases from V and 5 bases from J; bases unmatched to any gene: 6. This CDR3 region has 13 residues. Germline V gene lookup returns CDR1 MNHEY and CDR2 SVGAGI. DNA for the CDR3: TGTGCCAGCAGCCTACAGGGGGGCGACGAGCAGTACTTC. It encodes CASSLQGGDEQYF.

This clonotype was counted between two and nine times. This chain joins TRBV20-1 and TRBJ2-5; D gene uncertain. There are 15 residues in the CDR3. CDR1 and CDR2 (germline): DFQATT, SNEGSKA (reference sequence). The V gene lost 1 base and the J gene lost 1 base, with 13 bases spanning the gap. The CDR3 loop reads CSARAESRPQETQYF. The CDR3 coding sequence is TGCAGTGCTAGAGCGGAATCCCGACCCCAAGAGACCCAGTACTTC.

Only a few counts were recorded for this clonotype. This rearrangement joins TRBV5-1 to TRBJ2-1, with D perhaps TRBD2 (6 bases). V was clipped by 4 bases and J by 5 bases, with 13 bases between them. The CDR3 totals 14 residues. The V gene's germline CDR1 is SGHRS and CDR2 YFSETQ. DNA for the CDR3: TGCGCCAGCAGCCGCCGACTAGTTGACAATGAGCAGTTCTTC. This gives the protein CASSRRLVDNEQFF.

The J gene is TRBJ2-2, the V gene TRBV20-1; D gene ambiguous. Trimming cost V 4 bases and J 1 base, with 7 bases left between them. There are 13 residues in the CDR3. Per germline, CDR1 DFQATT and CDR2 SNEGSKA (reference sequence). The CDR3 sequence is CSAIKLNTGELFF. The CDR3 bases are TGCAGTGCTATTAAGCTGAACACCGGGGAGCTGTTTTTT.

This clonotype was detected a few times. In nucleotides, the CDR3 is TGTGCCAGCAGCTCCGCCCAGGGGAAAAACTCCTACGAGCAGTACTTC. This encodes CASSSAQGKNSYEQYF. V and J are TRBV7-9 and TRBJ2-7; perhaps TRBD1 as D (6 bases). Germline V gene sequence: CDR1 SEHNR, CDR2 FQNEAQ (reference sequence). The V gene lost 4 bases and the J gene lost 0 bases, with 16 bases spanning the gap. CDR3 length: 16 amino acids.

This clonotype was detected only a few times. The J gene is TRBJ1-2, the V gene TRBV7-6; D is uncertain. V was pared by 0 bases and J by 2 bases, with 4 bases between. The CDR3 consists of 13 residues. Germline V gene lookup returns CDR1 SGHVS and CDR2 FNYEAQ. CDR3 residues: CASSLAHNYGYTF. CDR3 coding DNA: TGTGCCAGCAGCTTAGCGCACAACTATGGCTACACCTTC. The whole variable domain, remainder taken from reference TRBV7-6 and TRBJ1-2, is GAGVSQSPRYKVTKRGQDVALRCDPISGHVSLYWYRQALGQGPEFLTYFNYEAQQDKSGLPNDRFSAERPEGSISTLTIQRTEQRDSAMYRCASSLAHNYGYTFGSGTRLTVV.

This clonotype occurred many times. CDR3 sequence (DNA): TGTGCCAGCAGTCCGCCGGGGACGGACGAAAAACTGTTTTTT. Its protein product is CASSPPGTDEKLFF. The chain has TRBV28 and TRBJ1-4; a possible D gene is TRBD1 (5 bases). V lost 5 bases and J lost 8, with 15 bases in between. Looked up from germline, CDR1 is MDHEN and CDR2 is SYDVKM. This CDR3 has 14 residues.

The sample holds many counts of this clonotype. The chain recombines TRBV7-8 with TRBJ1-3; 12 bases line up with TRBD1. This CDR3 contains 18 residues. V shed 5 bases and J 2 bases; nucleotides not matched to a gene: 10. CDR1 SGHVS and CDR2 FQNEAQ come from the germline V gene. The CDR3, as DNA: TGTGCCAGCAGCCCAACCGGGACAGGGGGCGTCCCTGGAAACACCATATATTTT. The encoded protein is CASSPTGTGGVPGNTIYF.

This clonotype has a count of ten or more. The chain has TRBV25-1 and TRBJ2-1; D might be TRBD2 (5 bases). The length of the CDR3 is 10 residues. Germline V gene lookup returns CDR1 MGHDK and CDR2 SYGVNS. Trimming removed 4 bases from V and 10 bases from J, with 5 bases in between. The CDR3 DNA sequence: TGTGCCAGCAGTGCGGGAGAGCAGTTCTTC. This encodes CASSAGEQFF.

There are a few counts of this clonotype. The gene calls are TRBV5-1 and TRBJ1-5, with a weak D call TRBD1 (5 bases). CDR1 and CDR2 from the germline V gene are SGHRS and YFSETQ. CDR3 size: 15 residues. Trimming removed 0 bases at V and 4 bases at J, with 11 bases between. Here the CDR3 DNA reads TGCGCCAGCAGCTTGGATGCGGGGGTAAATCAGCCCCAGCATTTT. Its translation is CASSLDAGVNQPQHF.

This clonotype was detected many times. The chain carries TRBV7-2 and TRBJ2-4; 8 nucleotides align to TRBD1. Germline V gene lookup returns CDR1 SGHTA and CDR2 FQGNSA. This CDR3 comprises 18 residues. V gave up 4 bases and J gave up 2 bases; unmatched junction bases: 13. For the CDR3, the DNA is TGTGCCAGCAGCTACGGACAGGGAATTAAGCAGTCCAAAAACATTCAGTACTTC. Protein sequence: CASSYGQGIKQSKNIQYF.

The CDR3 reads CASILSGAGGPETQYF. CDR3 coding DNA: TGTGCCAGCATCCTTTCCGGGGCAGGGGGCCCAGAGACCCAGTACTTC. The rearrangement links TRBV6-6 to TRBJ2-5; 8 nucleotides agree with TRBD1. The ends lost 7 bases at V and 4 bases at J; junction bases unmatched: 14. This CDR3 has 16 amino acids. Germline-derived CDR1 and CDR2 are MNHNY and SVGAGI (reference sequence).

This clonotype appeared many times. This rearrangement joins TRBV20-1 to TRBJ2-3, with TRBD2 identical over 11 bases. Germline values: CDR1 DFQATT, CDR2 SNEGSKA (reference sequence). The V gene end was trimmed by 4 bases and the J gene end by 3 bases; junction bases not matched to a gene: 3. This CDR3 is 14 amino acids long. The CDR3 loop is CSATSGGFTDTQYF. DNA of the CDR3: TGCAGTGCTACTAGCGGGGGGTTTACAGATACGCAGTATTTT.

To note about this clonotype: One base away lies a much larger clone, so this may be a sequencing read error. The J gene is TRBJ2-3, the V gene TRBV6-6; 9 bases align to TRBD2. J was trimmed by 2 bases and V by 4 bases; bases with no gene match: 7. CDR1 and CDR2 (germline): MNHNY, SVGAGI (reference sequence). This CDR3 spans 16 amino acids. The CDR3 DNA reads TGTGCCAGCAGTTTGCGGCGGGGGGGCGACACAGATACGCAGTATTTT. It is translated as CASSLRRGGDTDTQYF.

Regarding this clonotype: A much larger clone differs from this one at a single base, so this may be a read error. The rearrangement uses TRBV6-5 and TRBJ2-2; D not certain. The CDR3 loop spans 14 amino acids. Looked up from germline, CDR1 is MNHEY and CDR2 is SVGAGI. Trimming took off 4 bases at V and 3 bases at J, with 9 bases between the two ends. CDR3: CASSSQTYTGELFF. The CDR3 DNA reads as TGTGCCAGCAGTTCACAGACTTACACCGGGGAGCTGTTTTTT.

The chain carries TRBV29-1 and TRBJ2-4, with 10 bases matching TRBD1. V shed 4 bases and J 7 bases; nucleotides not matched to a gene: 1. The CDR3 contains 12 residues. Germline V gives CDR1 SQVTM, CDR2 ANQGSEA. CDR3 in DNA: TGCAGCGTTGGACAGGGGGCCAACATTCAGTACTTC. It encodes CSVGQGANIQYF.

The genes are TRBV4-3 and TRBJ1-1; D may be TRBD1 (5 bases). Trimming removed 2 bases from V and 4 bases from J, with 11 bases in between. The CDR3 loop spans 14 amino acids. Germline V CDR1 and CDR2: LGHNA, YSLEER. In nucleotides, the CDR3 is TGCGCCAGCAGCCAAACATCGGGGGGCACTGAAGCTTTCTTT. This translates into CASSQTSGGTEAFF.

This clonotype was counted only a few times. The chain combines TRBV14 with TRBJ2-3; D is unresolved. V lost 0 bases and J lost 2, with 9 bases in between. CDR1 SGHDN and CDR2 FVKESK come from the germline V gene. The length of the CDR3 is 15 residues. DNA of the CDR3: TGTGCCAGCAGCCAAGACTGGGCGGCCACAGATACGCAGTATTTT. It yields the protein CASSQDWAATDTQYF.